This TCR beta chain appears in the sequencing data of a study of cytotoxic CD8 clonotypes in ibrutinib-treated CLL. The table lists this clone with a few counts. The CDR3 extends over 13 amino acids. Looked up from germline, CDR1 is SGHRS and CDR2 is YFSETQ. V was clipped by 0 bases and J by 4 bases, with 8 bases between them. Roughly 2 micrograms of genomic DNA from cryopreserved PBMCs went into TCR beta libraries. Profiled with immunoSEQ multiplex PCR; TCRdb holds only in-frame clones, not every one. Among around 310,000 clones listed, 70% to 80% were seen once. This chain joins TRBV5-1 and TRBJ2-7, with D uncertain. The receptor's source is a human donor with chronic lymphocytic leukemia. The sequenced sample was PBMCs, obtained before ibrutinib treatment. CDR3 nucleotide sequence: TGCGCCAGCAGCTTGGTTGACGAGTACGAGCAGTACTTC. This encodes CASSLVDEYEQYF.